This T cell receptor beta chain was sequenced for a study of blood T cells in healthy people across ages (dated by TCRdb to about 2015). Notes on the research overall: Template switching captured roughly one uniquely barcoded TCR beta cDNA molecule per two T cells in model experiments. To avoid experimental bias, donors of different ages were randomly spread across the sequencing lanes. Using deep sequencing normalized with unique cDNA molecular identifiers, the study measured how TCR beta repertoire diversity changes with age. Using the same blood draw, the study looked at two additional independent replicas of 1 million unique cDNA reads for two donors, one aged 18 to 30 and the other aged 80 or older. Donors were grouped into four age groups: young (average 16 years), middle-aged (approximately 41), aged (around 60) and long-lived (approximately 75). What the work shows at the level of the full study, not this receptor alone: Because profiling used bulk unsorted PBMCs, naive and antigen-experienced compartments could not be compared conclusively. Observed TCR beta diversity per million T cells fell roughly linearly with age, and a significant reduction was already apparent by age about 43. Compared with the aged group, the long-lived group had more naive CD4+ T cells, fewer expanded clones and increased TCR diversity, a pattern suggesting age selection. Because donor CMV infection status was unknown, age-related changes in expanded clonotypes were potentially confounded. Estimates of total diversity based on one million sequenced T cells were considered lower bounds and underestimates. Observed TCR beta diversity correlated strongly with the percentage of naive T cells measured by flow cytometry.

This clonotype was observed a single time. Its binding antigen is unknown. Base qualities are not at hand, and no much larger clone is one base apart. On its own, one read is weak support. From the cysteine up to the phenylalanine, the CDR3 has a length of 14 residues. Here the CDR3 DNA is all that survives: 42 bases in frame from base 1. V and J are trimmed by 5 bases and 8 bases, and the gene matches miss 7 bases of the junction. In the germline V gene, CDR1 corresponds to MDHEN and CDR2 to SYDVKM. The 40 or so donors, aged about 6 to 100 years, were systemically healthy Caucasian individuals from Russia. Around 10 milliliters of peripheral blood were collected from each donor into EDTA-treated Vacutainer tubes. Ficoll-Paque density-gradient centrifugation was used to isolate PBMCs, with at least 6.5 million per sample. Trizol reagent was used to extract total RNA from PBMCs, with at least 5.5 micrograms per sample. Naive CD45RAhigh/CD27high T cell percentages were measured by flow cytometry on a PBMC aliquot from every donor.

The library was generated by 5' RACE. TCRdb shows the sequencer as Illumina HiSeq 2500. A second PCR of roughly 6 to 12 cycles was performed with a sample-barcoded 5' primer and a J-beta primer mix. A unique molecular identifier was introduced onto each TCR beta cDNA molecule by a template-switch 5' adaptor carrying 12 random nucleotides. Each sample yielded at least 3 million CDR3-containing paired-end reads. First-strand cDNA was synthesized from all RNA with the Mint cDNA synthesis kit, primed by a TRBC-specific oligonucleotide. Following uracil-DNA glycosylase treatment, all cDNA underwent a first 18-cycle PCR with the universal primers M1SS and BC2_uni_R. Processing in the source paper ran as follows. Normalization of each sample was performed by random selection of 1 million high-quality reads, each carrying a distinct molecular identifier. Instead of being binned into consensus sequences, reads with shared molecular identifiers were discarded. CDR3 identification, clonotype clustering and error correction used MiTCR with a Q25 quality threshold and the strictest error-elimination algorithm. A nonparametric unseen species model using Euler transformation provided a lower-bound estimate of total TCR beta diversity. Using fastp at Q25 and MiXCR, TCRdb reprocessed the public reads and kept productive beta chains. Rows with a matching CDR3 protein are joined into one entry that keeps the most common DNA and genes. The V and J calls reflect TCRdb's pipeline rather than the authors' work. Within this sample are fewer than 800,000 distinct CDR3 sequences, with around half of them counted one time only. Around a third of the sample goes to the ten largest clones.

The receptor was derived from a woman aged 60 to 75 in good health. Recombination linked TRBV28 to TRBJ2-1, with 9 middle bases fitting TRBD2. Input material: blood. The nucleotide sequence is TGTGCCAGCAGTGTTAGCGGGAGTGCTGATGAGCAGTTCTTC. Its coded protein is CASSVSGSADEQFF.